A single sample is the source of the 9 T cell receptor beta chains below, sequenced in a study of cytomegalovirus exposure and HLA in healthy donors. The PCR ran on 60 Vbeta and 13 Jbeta primers. Some clones are missing from TCRdb's copy, which holds only in-frame ones; the method was immunoSEQ multiplex PCR. Here the sample spans more than 100,000 clones, around four fifths being singletons. The material sequenced was PBMCs. These receptors were collected from a man between 40 and 49 years old in good health and CMV-seronegative.

The rearrangement links TRBV28 to TRBJ1-6, with TRBD1 matching 12 bases. This CDR3 has 19 amino acids. Germline CDR1 and CDR2: MDHEN and SYDVKM. V was pared by 6 bases and J by 4 bases, with 13 bases of the junction left unmatched. Here the CDR3 DNA reads TGTGCCAGCAGCCTATACCGGGACAGGGGGCCCCATTATAATTCACCCCTCCACTTT. Its protein product is CASSLYRDRGPHYNSPLHF.

The chain employs TRBV19 and TRBJ2-3, with D uncertain. Germline V gene sequence: CDR1 LNHDA, CDR2 SQIVND (reference sequence). CDR3 length equals 14 residues. Trimming cost V 8 bases and J 0 bases, with 12 bases left between them. The CDR3 loop reads CASDDKPSTDTQYF. CDR3 in DNA: TGTGCCAGTGACGACAAACCCAGCACAGATACGCAGTATTTT.

This rearrangement joins TRBV5-1 to TRBJ2-6, with unresolved D. In germline, CDR1 is SGHRS, CDR2 YFSETQ. This CDR3 contains 14 residues. V gave up 8 bases and J gave up 0 bases, with 9 bases separating them. CDR3 in DNA: TGCGCCAGTAACGCGTACTCTGGGGCCAACGTCCTGACTTTC. It yields the protein CASNAYSGANVLTF.

This clone turned up a few times. V usage is TRBV19 and J usage is TRBJ1-5; the match to TRBD1 covers 8 bases. V was clipped by 4 bases and J by 3 bases; unmatched bases: 5. Germline V gene lookup returns CDR1 LNHDA and CDR2 SQIVND (reference sequence). This CDR3 is 15 amino acids long. Here the CDR3 DNA reads TGTGCCAGTAGTAAGACAGGGGCGATCAATCAGCCCCAGCATTTT. It translates to CASSKTGAINQPQHF.

The chain employs TRBV19 and TRBJ1-3; maybe TRBD1 (5 bases). CDR3 length: 16 amino acids. The ends were cut back, 6 bases at V and 4 bases at J, with 19 bases in the middle. Germline V CDR1 and CDR2: LNHDA, SQIVND (reference sequence). CDR3 sequence: CASSGRKGTFGNTIYF. DNA for the CDR3: TGTGCCAGTAGCGGGAGAAAGGGGACCTTCGGAAACACCATATATTTT.

V is TRBV4-3 and J is TRBJ2-3, with 11 bases matching TRBD2. The CDR3 totals 16 residues. Germline CDR1 and CDR2: LGHNA and YSLEER. The junction had 4 bases not matched to a gene; V was cut back by 2 bases and J by 3 bases. CDR3 coding DNA: TGCGCCAGCAGCCAAATAGCGGGAGGGGGAACAGATACGCAGTATTTT. Translating it yields CASSQIAGGGTDTQYF.

The chain has TRBV5-5 and TRBJ2-7, with a tentative D call TRBD2 (5 bases). V gave up 5 bases and J gave up 3 bases, with 15 bases separating them. The CDR3 is 14 amino acids. Per germline, CDR1 SGHKS and CDR2 YYEKEE (reference sequence). The CDR3 protein is CASSLEGLDYEQYF. The CDR3, as DNA: TGTGCCAGCAGTCTCGAGGGCCTCGACTACGAGCAGTACTTC.

To note about this clone: Within the sample, other DNA sequences also encode this same CDR3. The genes are TRBV7-2 and TRBJ2-6; 10 positions match TRBD2. V lost 3 bases and J lost 0; bases outside the gene matches: 2. Germline CDR1 reads SGHTA; CDR2 reads FQGNSA. The CDR3 spans 17 residues. The CDR3 loop reads CASSLASGGSGANVLTF. The CDR3 coding sequence is TGTGCCAGCAGCTTGGCTAGCGGGGGCTCTGGGGCCAACGTCCTGACTTTC.

The rearrangement uses TRBV29-1 and TRBJ1-1; D ambiguous. Germline V CDR1 and CDR2: SQVTM, ANQGSEA. The V and J ends lost 7 bases and 1 base respectively, with 4 bases between them. The length of the CDR3 is 10 residues. CDR3 nucleotide sequence: TGCAGCGCCAAGAACACTGAAGCTTTCTTT. Its protein product is CSAKNTEAFF.